These 27 T cell receptor beta chains share one sample of origin, sequenced in a study of blood T cell repertoires in COVID-19. Assay: immunoSEQ multiplex PCR; the TCRdb copy retains only in-frame clones and omits some. The data contain 110,000 or so clones, roughly 80% of them seen just once; the ten biggest clones take up roughly a fifth. The specimen was peripheral blood. Receptors originate from an older woman with acute or convalescent COVID-19.

The J gene is TRBJ1-2, the V gene TRBV23-1; D perhaps matches TRBD1 (5 bases). TRBV23-1 is reported as an ORF; its role is uncertain. V gave up 1 base and J gave up 0 bases, with 15 bases separating them. This CDR3 region has 17 residues. The CDR3 loop reads CASSQFPYRITNYGYTF. CDR3 nucleotides: TGCGCCAGCAGTCAATTCCCTTACAGGATAACTAACTATGGCTACACCTTC.

This clone was seen more than once but under ten times. The V call is TRBV6-5, the J call TRBJ2-1, with D tentatively TRBD1 (5 bases). CDR1 is MNHEY and CDR2 is SVGAGI in the germline V gene. Trimming took 5 bases from V and 7 from J, leaving 15 bases between them. The CDR3 is 14 residues long. CDR3 in DNA: TGTGCCAGCAGTAAAAAGCCAGGGCGGAATGAGCAGTTCTTC. This gives the protein CASSKKPGRNEQFF.

The gene calls are TRBV19 and TRBJ1-5; a weak D match, TRBD1 (5 bases). The germline V gene has CDR1 LNHDA and CDR2 SQIVND (reference sequence). V was shortened by 6 bases and J by 3 bases, with 12 bases between the two germline ends. The CDR3 is 14 amino acids. Written as DNA, the CDR3 is TGTGCCAGTAGGATAAGACAGAACAATCAGCCCCAGCATTTT. This gives the protein CASRIRQNNQPQHF.

The CDR3: CASSRTGLSSPLHF. In nucleotides, the CDR3 is TGTGCCAGCAGTAGGACAGGGCTAAGCTCACCCCTCCACTTT. The gene calls are TRBV28 and TRBJ1-6, with TRBD1 matching 8 bases. The CDR3 has 14 amino acids. V lost 5 bases, J lost 10 bases, and 7 bases stayed unmatched. The germline CDR1 and CDR2 sequences are MDHEN and SYDVKM.

Only a few counts were recorded for this clone. The chain uses TRBV18 and TRBJ1-6; D not certain. CDR1 is KGHSH and CDR2 is LQKENI in the germline V gene. CDR3 length equals 14 residues. Between the trimmed V and J ends, which lost 2 bases and 7 bases, there was a span of 9 bases. The CDR3 loop is CASSPAGVNSPLHF. CDR3 in DNA: TGTGCCAGCTCACCAGCCGGTGTCAATTCACCCCTCCACTTT.

The V gene is TRBV30, the J gene TRBJ2-7; 7 bases agree with TRBD1. Germline CDR1 and CDR2: GTSNPN and SVGIG (reference sequence). The CDR3 spans 14 residues. Losses at the gene ends were 4 bases for V and 3 bases for J; bases not matched to a gene: 9. The CDR3 bases are TGTGCCTGGATACCGGGACAGAGTTACTACGAGCAGTACTTC. This gives the protein CAWIPGQSYYEQYF.

This sequence joins TRBV5-1 and TRBJ1-1; 7 nucleotides line up with TRBD1. The junction had 10 bases not matched to a gene; V was cut back by 6 bases and J by 5 bases. CDR3 length equals 14 residues. The germline CDR1 and CDR2 sequences are SGHRS and YFSETQ. The DNA for the CDR3 is TGCGCCAGCACCCTAAGACAGGGTTATACTGAAGCTTTCTTT. Translated, it gives CASTLRQGYTEAFF.

The chain couples TRBV6-2 or TRBV6-3 to TRBJ1-5, with 12 bases that match TRBD1. Trimming cost V 5 bases and J 1 base; bases outside gene matches: 12. The CDR3 has 19 amino acids. Looked up from germline, CDR1 is MNHEY and CDR2 is SVGEGT. CDR3: CASSTLGTGGVGSNQPQHF. In DNA form, the CDR3 reads TGTGCCAGCAGTACCTTGGGGACAGGGGGCGTTGGAAGCAATCAGCCCCAGCATTTT.

The chain has TRBV3-1 (or the pseudogene TRBV3-2) and TRBJ2-5; 8 bases align to TRBD2. Germline loops: CDR1 LGHDT, CDR2 YNNKEL (reference sequence). This CDR3 has 15 amino acids. With V trimmed by 1 base and J by 5 bases, 6 bases remained unmatched. The CDR3 coding sequence is TGTGCCAGCAGCCAAGCGGGGGGGGGCCCTGAGACCCAGTACTTC. It encodes CASSQAGGGPETQYF.

The rearrangement uses TRBV25-1 and TRBJ2-7; 7 bases fit TRBD1. The CDR3 is made up of 13 amino acids. The V segment lost 7 bases and the J segment 3 bases; nucleotides outside the gene matches: 6. CDR1 and CDR2 (germline): MGHDK, SYGVNS. The CDR3 protein is CASTRDSGYEQYF. The CDR3, as DNA: TGTGCCAGCACCCGGGACAGTGGCTACGAGCAGTACTTC.

The chain carries TRBV10-1 and TRBJ2-6, with 9 bases aligning to TRBD2. Germline values: CDR1 WNHNN, CDR2 SYGVQD (reference sequence). The CDR3 is 18 amino acids. The V and J ends lost 10 bases and 4 bases, in that order; junction bases with no gene match: 17. The CDR3 DNA reads as TGCGCCACCGAACGGTTAGCGGGGGATTGTTGCGGGGCCAACGTCCTGACTTTC. Translation gives CATERLAGDCCGANVLTF.

This clone was picked up a small number of times. The chain carries TRBV7-9 and TRBJ2-1; the D is unclear. Germline V CDR1 and CDR2: SEHNR, FQNEAQ (reference sequence). This CDR3 has 12 residues. V was pared by 1 base and J by 7 bases, with 5 bases between. CDR3 loop: CASSLDWNEQFF. As DNA, the CDR3 is TGTGCCAGCAGCTTAGACTGGAATGAGCAGTTCTTC.

The J gene is TRBJ2-1, the V gene TRBV4-2; D remains ambiguous. Germline V gene data show CDR1 as LGHNA and CDR2 as YNFKEQ. The CDR3 has 12 residues. V was clipped by 0 bases and J by 7 bases, with 4 bases between them. Written as DNA, the CDR3 is TGTGCCAGCAGCCAAGAGTCGAATGAGCAGTTCTTC. Protein: CASSQESNEQFF.

In this sample, this clone turned up once. V is TRBV29-1 and J is TRBJ2-3; D is undetermined. CDR1 and CDR2 from the germline V gene are SQVTM and ANQGSEA. The CDR3 length is 14 residues. The CDR3 region has the DNA TGCAGTTCCTCCCCACCTCAACAGACAGATACGCAGTATTTT. Translation gives CSSSPPQQTDTQYF.

The V call is TRBV28, the J call TRBJ1-2; 7 nucleotides match TRBD1. V lost 2 bases, J lost 5 bases, and 8 bases stayed unmatched. This CDR3 is built from 15 residues. CDR1 and CDR2 from the germline V gene are MDHEN and SYDVKM. Here the CDR3 DNA reads TGTGCCAGCAGTTTAGGAGGGGGCGACGATTATGGCTACACCTTC. It codes for CASSLGGGDDYGYTF.

The sample holds many counts of this clone. This sequence joins TRBV14 and TRBJ1-1; 7 nucleotides align to TRBD1. This CDR3 is 16 amino acids long. Germline V gene data show CDR1 as SGHDN and CDR2 as FVKESK. V lost 0 bases to trimming and J lost 1 base; unmatched junction nucleotides: 5. As DNA, the CDR3 is TGTGCCAGCAGCCAAGAGGCAAACAGGGGGAACACTGAAGCTTTCTTT. This sequence encodes CASSQEANRGNTEAFF. The entire variable domain, with the rest obtained from reference TRBV14 and TRBJ1-1, is as follows: EAGVTQFPSHSVIEKGQTVTLRCDPISGHDNLYWYRRVMGKEIKFLLHFVKESKQDESGMPNNRFLAERTGGTYSTLKVQPAELEDSGVYFCASSQEANRGNTEAFFGQGTRLTVV.

The chain combines TRBV15 with TRBJ1-1; D gene uncertain. V lost 3 bases to trimming and J lost 5 bases, with 10 bases between them. CDR1 is LNHNV, CDR2 YYDKDF, per germline (reference sequence). CDR3 length: 13 residues. CDR3 sequence reads: CATSRERWTEAFF. CDR3 in DNA: TGTGCCACCAGCAGGGAGAGGTGGACTGAAGCTTTCTTT. Drawing the rest from reference TRBV15 and TRBJ1-1, the complete variable domain is DAMVIQNPRYQVTQFGKPVTLSCSQTLNHNVMYWYQQKSSQAPKLLFHYYDKDFNNEADTPDNFQSRRPNTSFCFLDIRSPGLGDTAMYLCATSRERWTEAFFGQGTRLTVV.

CDR3 sequence (DNA): TGTGCCACTTCCAGCTTGCGGGGAGGAGAGACCCAGTACTTC. This encodes CATSSLRGGETQYF. The gene calls are TRBV6-5 and TRBJ2-5; TRBD2 might be the D (6 bases). V lost 10 bases, J lost 4 bases, and 19 bases lay in between. This CDR3 has 14 amino acids. From germline, CDR1 is MNHEY and CDR2 SVGAGI.

This chain joins TRBV10-1 and TRBJ2-1, with D uncertain. The CDR3 contains 10 residues. Trimming took 9 bases from V and 4 from J, leaving 4 bases between them. Germline V lookup: CDR1 WNHNN, CDR2 SYGVQD (reference sequence). CDR3 in DNA: TGCGCCAGACAATACAATGAGCAGTTCTTC. It encodes CARQYNEQFF.

The V gene is TRBV28, the J gene TRBJ1-5, with D uncertain. This CDR3 is 13 amino acids long. Per germline, CDR1 MDHEN and CDR2 SYDVKM. Trimming pared 6 bases from V and 6 bases from J, leaving 12 bases between. CDR3 nucleotides: TGTGCCAGCAGCCTCGGGGTTTCTCAGCCCCAGCATTTT. This sequence encodes CASSLGVSQPQHF.

This chain uses TRBV9 with TRBJ2-5; 10 bases align to TRBD2. The CDR3 totals 19 residues. Germline CDR1 and CDR2: SGDLS and YYNGEE. The ends lost 0 bases at V and 1 base at J; junction bases unmatched: 12. CDR3 sequence reads: CASSVGISGGKGPQETQYF. CDR3 nucleotides: TGTGCCAGCAGCGTAGGAATTAGCGGGGGGAAGGGTCCCCAAGAGACCCAGTACTTC.

The chain links TRBV6-5 to TRBJ2-2, with TRBD2 identical over 14 bases. V shed 4 bases, J shed 5 bases, and the junction held 3 bases outside the gene matches. Per the germline V gene, CDR1 is MNHEY and CDR2 is SVGAGI. The CDR3 runs to 16 residues. CDR3: CASSSGTSGGTGELFF. CDR3 nucleotides: TGTGCCAGCAGTTCGGGGACTAGCGGGGGTACCGGGGAGCTGTTTTTT.

A single count supports this clone. J is TRBJ1-2 and V is TRBV29-1; 11 nucleotides agree with TRBD1. The CDR3 spans 15 residues. The junction had 10 bases not matched to a gene; V was cut back by 6 bases and J by 4 bases. In germline, CDR1 is SQVTM, CDR2 ANQGSEA. The CDR3, as DNA: TGCAGCGTAGGACAGGGGGCTAGCGCCACCTATGGCTACACCTTC. It codes for CSVGQGASATYGYTF.

This clone was seen a single time. The rearrangement joins TRBV29-1 to TRBJ1-1, with 7 bases matching TRBD1. CDR1 and CDR2 from the germline V gene are SQVTM and ANQGSEA. V shed 7 bases, J shed 1 base, and the junction held 9 bases outside the gene matches. The CDR3 consists of 14 residues. CDR3: CSGNSGGPNTEAFF. The CDR3 DNA follows: TGCAGCGGGAACTCAGGGGGACCGAACACTGAAGCTTTCTTT.

Concerning this clone itself: A clone one base away is much larger, so this may be a read error. J is TRBJ1-6 and V is TRBV5-8, with D tentatively TRBD1 (6 bases). CDR1 and CDR2 from the germline V gene are SGHTS and YDEGEE. This CDR3 contains 16 residues. CDR3 in DNA: TGTGCCAGCAGCCCGAATTTCCAGGGGCTTAATTCACCCCCCCACTTT. This codes for CASSPNFQGLNSPPHF.

The V call is TRBV18, the J call TRBJ1-1; 8 bases are a match to TRBD1. Germline CDR1 is KGHSH and CDR2 is LQKENI. Trimming cost V 3 bases and J 1 base; bases outside gene matches: 7. There are 16 residues in the CDR3. CDR3 loop: CASSPTTGATNTEAFF. In nucleotides, the CDR3 is TGTGCCAGCTCACCGACGACAGGGGCCACGAACACTGAAGCTTTCTTT.

This sequence joins TRBV5-4 and TRBJ2-5; 8 positions match TRBD1. The CDR3 has 14 amino acids. J gave up 7 bases and V 4 bases, and 9 bases lay outside the gene matches. From germline, CDR1 is SGHNT and CDR2 YYREEE (reference sequence). CDR3 in DNA: TGTGCCAGCAGCCTAGGACAGGGCGGTTGGACCCAGTACTTC. The encoded protein is CASSLGQGGWTQYF.